This is a list of T cell receptor beta chains from one sample in a study of OX40 agonist ivuxolimab in advanced cancers. TCRdb keeps only in-frame clones here, not all; method: immunoSEQ multiplex PCR. Of fewer than 80,000 clones detected, more than 65% appear once; the ten largest clones hold 1.1%. The material was CD4+ or CD8+ T cells sorted from blood, obtained in a trial of the OX40 agonist ivuxolimab. The receptor source for this set is an adult with an advanced solid tumor such as melanoma, head and neck, liver or kidney cancer. Both conserved end residues are part of each CDR3.

v_call,j_call,cdr3_aa
TRBV5-1,TRBJ1-1,CASSFPLENTEAFF
TRBV7-2,TRBJ1-4,CASTLRGLANEKLFF
TRBV10-3,TRBJ1-1,CAITTGGGTEAFF
TRBV7-9,TRBJ2-2,CASSLGQGAIGELFF
TRBV2,TRBJ2-7,CASMFEQEVEQYF
TRBV7-9,TRBJ1-1,CASSGAGEAFF
TRBV5-1,TRBJ2-4,CASSLSTDIQNIQYF
TRBV6-6,TRBJ2-2,CAGRRGARAGELFF
TRBV4-1,TRBJ1-2,CASSQDAGGFYYGYTF
TRBV7-2,TRBJ1-2,CASSPLGRTNYGYTF
TRBV5-4,TRBJ2-7,CASSLGGGGTYEQYF
TRBV7-2,TRBJ2-1,CASSFQGAFYNEQFF
TRBV6-5,TRBJ1-1,CASTNHWNTEAFF
TRBV18,TRBJ2-7,CASSPRQGIYEQYF
TRBV6-5,TRBJ1-2,CASSKRPGLVYGYTF
TRBV2,TRBJ1-5,CASMRRGWDSNQPQHF
TRBV7-8,TRBJ1-1,CASSLDPGTEAFF
TRBV6-5,TRBJ2-7,CASSLWDRGGYEQYF
TRBV7-2,TRBJ2-4,CASSLAPGDIQYF
TRBV6-5,TRBJ2-7,CASRRVQGLHYEQYF